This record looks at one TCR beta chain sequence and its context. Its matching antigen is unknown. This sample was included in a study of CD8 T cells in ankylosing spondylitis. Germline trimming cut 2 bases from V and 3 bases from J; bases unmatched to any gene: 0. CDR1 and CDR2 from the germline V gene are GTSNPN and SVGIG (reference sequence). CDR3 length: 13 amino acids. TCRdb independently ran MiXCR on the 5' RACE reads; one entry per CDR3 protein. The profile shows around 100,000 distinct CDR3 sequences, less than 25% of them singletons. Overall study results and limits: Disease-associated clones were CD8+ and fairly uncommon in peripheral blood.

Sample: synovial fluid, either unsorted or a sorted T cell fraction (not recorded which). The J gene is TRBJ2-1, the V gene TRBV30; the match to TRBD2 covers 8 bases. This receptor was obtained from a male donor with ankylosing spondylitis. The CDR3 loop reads CAWSTSGYNEQFF. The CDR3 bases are TGTGCCTGGAGTACTAGCGGCTACAATGAGCAGTTCTTC.